These T cell receptor beta chains were read from a single sample in a study of blood T cell repertoires in COVID-19. Libraries were prepared by immunoSEQ multiplex PCR; TCRdb keeps only in-frame clonotypes and omits some of them. The sample comprises roughly 40,000 clones, roughly 81% of which are singletons, and about 13% rests with the top ten. Input material: peripheral blood. The receptors shown here come from an older woman in a cohort sampled during active COVID-19. CDR3s include the opening cysteine and the closing phenylalanine or tryptophan. Fields, in order: J gene, clone size, D gene, V gene, CDR3 protein, CDR3 DNA. The D gene is left open where the match is weak. Size tells how often a clone was seen (once, few, many) or the class of an expanded clone, and some rows leave it out.

>TRBJ1-5|few|-|TRBV7-2
CASSIQGPHRPQHF
TGTGCCAGCAGCATTCAGGGGCCCCATCGGCCCCAGCATTTT
>TRBJ2-7|-|TRBD2|TRBV5-1
CASSLSTSGSREQYF
TGCGCCAGCAGCTTGTCGACTAGCGGGAGTCGTGAGCAGTACTTC
>TRBJ2-1|once|TRBD2|TRBV2
CATGVLAGAHEQFF
TGTGCCACCGGGGTGCTAGCGGGAGCCCATGAGCAGTTCTTC
>TRBJ2-2|-|-|TRBV3-1/TRBV3-2
CASSQDHYSRRGRNTGELFF
TGTGCCAGCAGCCAAGATCATTACTCGCGGAGGGGGCGGAACACCGGGGAGCTGTTTTTT
>TRBJ1-1|once|-|TRBV28
CASTTVSNTEAFF
TGTGCCAGCACGACAGTTTCGAACACTGAAGCTTTCTTT
>TRBJ2-5|-|-|TRBV3-1/TRBV3-2
CASSHGPETQYF
TGTGCCAGCAGCCATGGCCCGGAGACCCAGTACTTC
>TRBJ2-7|-|TRBD2|TRBV27
CASSLYGRGYEQYF
TGTGCCAGCAGTTTATACGGGAGGGGCTACGAGCAGTACTTC
>TRBJ1-2|-|-|TRBV27
CASSLSTGSSGYTF
TGTGCCAGCAGTTTATCAACAGGGTCCTCTGGCTACACCTTC
>TRBJ2-1|-|TRBD2|TRBV4-1
CASSQHHAAGATYNEQFF
TGCGCCAGCAGCCAGCACCATGCAGCGGGAGCAACCTACAATGAGCAGTTCTTC
>TRBJ1-6|few|-|TRBV6-5
CASRGISGSPLHF
TGTGCCAGCAGGGGAATTAGCGGCTCACCCCTCCACTTT
>TRBJ1-3|-|TRBD1|TRBV2
CASCSTGGDTIYF
TGTGCCAGCTGTAGTACAGGGGGGGACACCATATATTTT
>TRBJ2-3|-|TRBD1|TRBV7-2
CASSPGQHTDTQYF
TGTGCCAGCAGCCCGGGACAGCACACAGATACGCAGTATTTT
>TRBJ2-7|once|TRBD2|TRBV6-5
CASSYSGQRGLYEQYF
TGTGCCAGCAGTTACTCCGGCCAGCGGGGGCTATATGAGCAGTACTTC
>TRBJ1-2|-|TRBD1|TRBV6-5
CASSYSGQGSYTF
TGTGCCAGCAGTTACTCGGGACAGGGCAGCTACACCTTC
>TRBJ2-3|-|-|TRBV6-2/TRBV6-3
CASSRTYSTDTQYF
TGTGCCAGCAGTCGGACATATTCCACAGATACGCAGTATTTT
>TRBJ2-1|-|-|TRBV30
CAWSRSEGQFF
TGTGCCTGGAGTCGAAGCGAAGGGCAGTTCTTC
>TRBJ1-5|-|-|TRBV18
CASSPGQGHQPQHF
TGTGCCAGCTCACCTGGGCAGGGTCATCAGCCCCAGCATTTT
>TRBJ2-2|-|-|TRBV11-2
CASSSMNTGELFF
TGTGCCAGCAGCTCAATGAACACCGGGGAGCTGTTTTTT
>TRBJ1-3|-|-|TRBV4-2
CASSQAPYGGVGNTIYF
TGTGCCAGCAGCCAAGCTCCCTATGGAGGGGTTGGAAACACCATATATTTT
>TRBJ2-3|-|TRBD2|TRBV24-1
CATSDPLAGMGTDTQYF
TGTGCCACCAGTGACCCACTAGCGGGAATGGGCACAGATACGCAGTATTTT
>TRBJ2-1|-|TRBD1|TRBV5-1
CASSIQDRAHEQFF
TGCGCCAGCAGCATCCAGGACAGGGCCCATGAGCAGTTCTTC
>TRBJ2-1|few|TRBD2|TRBV7-2
CASSPWTSQAGEQFF
TGTGCCAGCAGCCCTTGGACTAGCCAAGCAGGTGAGCAGTTCTTC
>TRBJ2-1|-|TRBD1|TRBV18
CASSKARTGFEQFF
TGTGCCAGCTCAAAGGCCCGGACAGGGTTTGAGCAGTTCTTC
>TRBJ2-3|-|-|TRBV6-2/TRBV6-3
CASSYGAGRPTDTQYF
TGTGCCAGCAGTTACGGCGCAGGGAGGCCCACAGATACGCAGTATTTT
>TRBJ1-2|few|TRBD1|TRBV19
CASSIGTGAYGYTF
TGTGCCAGTAGTATCGGGACAGGGGCCTATGGCTACACCTTC
>TRBJ2-3|-|TRBD2|TRBV18
CASSPGTSGRNTDTQYF
TGTGCCAGCTCACCGGGGACTAGCGGGAGGAACACAGATACGCAGTATTTT
>TRBJ2-1|-|TRBD2|TRBV28
CASSSTLGRGYNEQFF
TGTGCCAGCAGTTCTACTCTAGGGAGGGGATACAATGAGCAGTTCTTC
>TRBJ2-1|-|TRBD1|TRBV7-9
CASRAPGTGKHEQFF
TGTGCCAGCAGGGCTCCAGGGACAGGGAAGCATGAGCAGTTCTTC
>TRBJ1-1|-|-|TRBV5-1
CASSSGTLLNTEAFF
TGCGCCAGCAGCTCCGGGACACTTTTGAACACTGAAGCTTTCTTT
>TRBJ2-7|-|-|TRBV20-1
CSAAQGNEQYF
TGCAGTGCTGCCCAGGGAAACGAGCAGTACTTC
>TRBJ2-3|-|-|TRBV19
CASRTTSGIGTDTQYF
TGTGCCAGTAGAACAACCTCAGGGATAGGAACAGATACGCAGTATTTT
>TRBJ2-5|-|TRBD2|TRBV14
CASSQDVPWRGEVGQETQYF
TGTGCCAGCAGCCAAGATGTCCCTTGGCGGGGGGAGGTTGGCCAAGAGACCCAGTACTTC
>TRBJ2-6|-|-|TRBV24-1
CATSDPSVASGANVLTF
TGTGCCACCAGTGATCCTAGCGTGGCCTCTGGGGCCAACGTCCTGACTTTC
>TRBJ2-1|-|-|TRBV27
CASSLEGVEQFF
TGTGCCAGCAGTTTAGAGGGCGTTGAGCAGTTCTTC
>TRBJ1-1|-|-|TRBV11-2
CASSSGLMNTEAFF
TGTGCCAGCAGCTCGGGACTTATGAACACTGAAGCTTTCTTT